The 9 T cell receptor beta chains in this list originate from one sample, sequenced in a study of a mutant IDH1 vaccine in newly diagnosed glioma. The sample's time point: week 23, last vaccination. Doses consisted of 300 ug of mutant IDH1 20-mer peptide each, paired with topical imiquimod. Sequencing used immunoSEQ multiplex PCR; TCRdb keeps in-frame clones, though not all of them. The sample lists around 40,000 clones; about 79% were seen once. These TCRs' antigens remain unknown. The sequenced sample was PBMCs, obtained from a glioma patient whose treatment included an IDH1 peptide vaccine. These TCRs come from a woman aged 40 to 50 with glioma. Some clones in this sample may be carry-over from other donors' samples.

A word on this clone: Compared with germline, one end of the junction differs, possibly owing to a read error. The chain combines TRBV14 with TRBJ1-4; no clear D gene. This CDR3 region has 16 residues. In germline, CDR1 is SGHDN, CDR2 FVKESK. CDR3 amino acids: CASSPRSGFSNEKLVF. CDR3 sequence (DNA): TGTGCCAGCAGCCCACGTTCGGGGTTCTCTAATGAAAAACTGGTTTTT.

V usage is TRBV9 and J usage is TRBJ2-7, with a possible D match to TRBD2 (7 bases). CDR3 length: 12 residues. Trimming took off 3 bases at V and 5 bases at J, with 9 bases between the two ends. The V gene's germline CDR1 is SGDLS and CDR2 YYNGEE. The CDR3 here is CASSEGGNEQYF. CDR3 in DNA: TGTGCCAGCAGCGAGGGGGGGAACGAGCAGTACTTC.

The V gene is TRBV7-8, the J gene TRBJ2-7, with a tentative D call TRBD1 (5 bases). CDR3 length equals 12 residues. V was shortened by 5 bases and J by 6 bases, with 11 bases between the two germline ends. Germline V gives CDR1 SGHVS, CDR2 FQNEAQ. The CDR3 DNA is TGTGCCAGCAGCACAGCAGGGTCCGAGCAGTACTTC. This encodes CASSTAGSEQYF.

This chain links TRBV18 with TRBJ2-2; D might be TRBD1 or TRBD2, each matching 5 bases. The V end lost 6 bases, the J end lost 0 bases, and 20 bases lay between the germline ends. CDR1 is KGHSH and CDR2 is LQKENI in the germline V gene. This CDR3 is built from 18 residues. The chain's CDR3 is CASSPLPEDISNTGELFF. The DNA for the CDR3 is TGTGCCAGCTCCCCCCTCCCGGAGGACATTTCGAACACCGGGGAGCTGTTTTTT.

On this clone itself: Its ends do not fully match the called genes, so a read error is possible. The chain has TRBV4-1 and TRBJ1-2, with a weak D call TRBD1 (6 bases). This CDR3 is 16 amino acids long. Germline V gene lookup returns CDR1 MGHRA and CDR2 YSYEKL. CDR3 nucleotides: TGCGCCAGCAGACAAGGCCGGCAGGGGTACGAAAATGGCTACACCTTC. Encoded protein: CASRQGRQGYENGYTF.

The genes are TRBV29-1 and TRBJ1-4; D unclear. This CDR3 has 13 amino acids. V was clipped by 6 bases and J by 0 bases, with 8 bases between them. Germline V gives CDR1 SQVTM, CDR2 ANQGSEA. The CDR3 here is CSVNTATNEKLFF. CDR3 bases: TGCAGCGTGAACACCGCAACTAATGAAAAACTGTTTTTT.

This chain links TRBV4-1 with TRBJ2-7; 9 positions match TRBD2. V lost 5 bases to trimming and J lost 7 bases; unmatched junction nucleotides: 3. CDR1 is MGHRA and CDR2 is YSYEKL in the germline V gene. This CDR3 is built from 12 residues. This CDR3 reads CASSFSGGEQYF. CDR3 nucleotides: TGCGCCAGCAGCTTTAGCGGGGGTGAGCAGTACTTC.

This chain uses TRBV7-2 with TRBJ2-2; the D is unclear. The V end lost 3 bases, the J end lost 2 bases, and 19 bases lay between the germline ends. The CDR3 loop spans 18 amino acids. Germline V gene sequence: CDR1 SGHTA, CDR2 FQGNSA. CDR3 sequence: CASSFPLAPTYNTGELFF. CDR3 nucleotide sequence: TGTGCCAGCAGCTTCCCACTGGCGCCAACCTACAACACCGGGGAGCTGTTTTTT.

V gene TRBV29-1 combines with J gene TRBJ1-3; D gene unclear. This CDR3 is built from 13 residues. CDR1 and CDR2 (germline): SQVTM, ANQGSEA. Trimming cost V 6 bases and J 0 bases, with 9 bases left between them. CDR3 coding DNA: TGCAGCGTAGCCCGGGGCTCTGGAAACACCATATATTTT. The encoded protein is CSVARGSGNTIYF.